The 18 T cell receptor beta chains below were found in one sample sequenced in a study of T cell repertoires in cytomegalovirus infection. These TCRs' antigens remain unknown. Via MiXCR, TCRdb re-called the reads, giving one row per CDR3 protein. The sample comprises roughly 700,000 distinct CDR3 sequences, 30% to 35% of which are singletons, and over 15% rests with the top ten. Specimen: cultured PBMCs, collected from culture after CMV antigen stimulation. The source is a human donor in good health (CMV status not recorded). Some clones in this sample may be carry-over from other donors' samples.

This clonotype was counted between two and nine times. The CDR3 region is CASSLDAVAKRYTF. The CDR3 DNA reads as TGTGCCAGCAGCTTAGATGCGGTCGCTAAGCGCTACACCTTC. The chain carries TRBV7-6 and TRBJ1-2, with D unclear. The germline V gene encodes CDR1 SGHVS and CDR2 FNYEAQ. The CDR3 contains 14 residues. The V gene lost 1 base and the J gene lost 9 bases, with 15 bases spanning the gap.

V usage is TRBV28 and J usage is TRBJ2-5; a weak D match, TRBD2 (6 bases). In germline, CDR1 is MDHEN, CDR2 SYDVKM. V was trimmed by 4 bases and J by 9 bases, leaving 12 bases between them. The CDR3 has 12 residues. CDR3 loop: CASSSLGEAQYF. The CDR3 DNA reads TGTGCCAGCAGTTCCCTAGGGGAGGCCCAGTACTTC. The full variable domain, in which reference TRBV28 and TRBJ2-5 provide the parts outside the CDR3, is DVKVTQSSRYLVKRTGEKVFLECVQDMDHENMFWYRQDPGLGLRLIYFSYDVKMKEKGDIPEGYSVSREKKERFSLILESASTNQTSMYLCASSSLGEAQYFGPGTRLLVL.

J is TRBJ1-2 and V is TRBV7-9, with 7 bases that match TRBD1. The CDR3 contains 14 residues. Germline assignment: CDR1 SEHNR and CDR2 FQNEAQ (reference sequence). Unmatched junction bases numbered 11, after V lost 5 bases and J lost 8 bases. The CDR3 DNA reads TGTGCCAGCAGCCGTGGACAGGACCCGCGAGGCTACACCTTC. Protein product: CASSRGQDPRGYTF.

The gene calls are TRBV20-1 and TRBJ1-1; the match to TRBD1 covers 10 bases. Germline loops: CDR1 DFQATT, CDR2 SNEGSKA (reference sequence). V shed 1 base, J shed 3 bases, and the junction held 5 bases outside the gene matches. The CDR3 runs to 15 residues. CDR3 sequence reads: CSARAPDRGYTEAFF. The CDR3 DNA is TGCAGTGCTAGAGCTCCGGACAGGGGGTACACTGAAGCTTTCTTT.

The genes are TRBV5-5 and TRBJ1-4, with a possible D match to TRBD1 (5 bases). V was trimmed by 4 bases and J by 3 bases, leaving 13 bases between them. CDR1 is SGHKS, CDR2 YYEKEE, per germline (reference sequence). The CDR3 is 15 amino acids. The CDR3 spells CASSPRRGSNEKLFF. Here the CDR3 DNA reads TGTGCCAGCAGCCCCCGGAGGGGTTCTAATGAAAAACTGTTTTTT.

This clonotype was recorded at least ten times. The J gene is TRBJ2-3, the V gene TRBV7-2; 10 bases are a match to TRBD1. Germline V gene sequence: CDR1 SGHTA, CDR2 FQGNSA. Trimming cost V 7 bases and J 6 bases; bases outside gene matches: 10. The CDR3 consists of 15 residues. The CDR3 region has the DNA TGTGCCAGCACCTTTGGGGACAGGGGTGGGGATACGCAGTATTTT. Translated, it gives CASTFGDRGGDTQYF.

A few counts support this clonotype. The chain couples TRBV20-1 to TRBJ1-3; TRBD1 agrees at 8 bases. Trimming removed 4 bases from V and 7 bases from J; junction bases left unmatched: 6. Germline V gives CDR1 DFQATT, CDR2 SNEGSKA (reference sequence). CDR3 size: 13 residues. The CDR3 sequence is CSAIRGLRNTIYF. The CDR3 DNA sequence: TGCAGTGCTATCAGGGGGCTTCGGAACACCATATATTTT.

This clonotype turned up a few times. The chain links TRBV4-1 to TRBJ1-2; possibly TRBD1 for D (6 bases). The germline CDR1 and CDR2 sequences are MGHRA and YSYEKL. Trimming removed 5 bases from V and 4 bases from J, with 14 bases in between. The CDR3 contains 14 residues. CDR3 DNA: TGCGCCAGCAGCGCTAGGGGGGGGGCCTATGGCTACACCTTC. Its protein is CASSARGGAYGYTF.

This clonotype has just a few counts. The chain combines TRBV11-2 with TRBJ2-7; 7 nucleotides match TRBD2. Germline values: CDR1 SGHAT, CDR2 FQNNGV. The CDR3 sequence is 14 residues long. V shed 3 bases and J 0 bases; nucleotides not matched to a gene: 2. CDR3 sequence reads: CASSFERDSYEQYF. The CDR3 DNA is TGTGCCAGCAGCTTCGAGCGGGACTCCTACGAGCAGTACTTC.

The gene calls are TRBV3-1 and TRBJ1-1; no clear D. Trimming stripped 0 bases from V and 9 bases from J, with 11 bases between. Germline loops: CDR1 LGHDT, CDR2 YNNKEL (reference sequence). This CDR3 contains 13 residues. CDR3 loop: CASSQDRVVKAFF. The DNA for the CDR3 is TGTGCCAGCAGCCAAGATAGGGTGGTAAAAGCTTTCTTT.

For the CDR3, the DNA is TGTGCCAGTAGCCCTCGGGACATCCTCAATCAGCCCCAGCATTTT. Translating it yields CASSPRDILNQPQHF. J is TRBJ1-5 and V is TRBV19; D is perhaps TRBD1 (6 bases). V was shortened by 6 bases and J by 3 bases, with 15 bases between the two germline ends. This CDR3 is built from 15 residues. Germline V gene data show CDR1 as LNHDA and CDR2 as SQIVND (reference sequence).

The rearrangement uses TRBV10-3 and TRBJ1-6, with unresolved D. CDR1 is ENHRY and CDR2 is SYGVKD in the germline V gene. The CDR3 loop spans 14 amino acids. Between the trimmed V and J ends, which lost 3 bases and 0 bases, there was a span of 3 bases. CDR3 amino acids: CAISDPSYNSPLHF. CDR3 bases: TGTGCCATCAGTGACCCCTCCTATAATTCACCCCTCCACTTT.

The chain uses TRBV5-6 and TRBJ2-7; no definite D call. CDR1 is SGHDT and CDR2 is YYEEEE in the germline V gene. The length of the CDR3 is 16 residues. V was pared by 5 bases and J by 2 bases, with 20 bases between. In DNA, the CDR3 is TGTGCCAGCAGTCGCCTCACACGGTTACTAACCTACGAGCAGTACTTC. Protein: CASSRLTRLLTYEQYF.

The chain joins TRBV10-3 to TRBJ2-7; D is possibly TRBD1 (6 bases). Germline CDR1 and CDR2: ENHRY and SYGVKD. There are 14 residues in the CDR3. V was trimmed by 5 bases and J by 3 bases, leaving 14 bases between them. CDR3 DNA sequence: TGTGCCATCAGTTCCTCCCAGGGGTACTACGAGCAGTACTTC. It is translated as CAISSSQGYYEQYF.

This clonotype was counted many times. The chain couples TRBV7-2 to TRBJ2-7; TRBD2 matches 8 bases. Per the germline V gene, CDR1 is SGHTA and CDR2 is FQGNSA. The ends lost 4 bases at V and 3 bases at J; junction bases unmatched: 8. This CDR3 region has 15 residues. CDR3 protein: CASSSYLTSGYEQYF. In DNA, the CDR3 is TGTGCCAGCAGCTCATACCTAACTAGCGGCTACGAGCAGTACTTC. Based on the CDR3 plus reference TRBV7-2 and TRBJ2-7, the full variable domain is GAGVSQSPSNKVTEKGKDVELRCDPISGHTALYWYRQSLGQGLEFLIYFQGNSAPDKSGLPSDRFSAERTGGSVSTLTIQRTQQEDSAVYLCASSSYLTSGYEQYFGPGTRLTVT.

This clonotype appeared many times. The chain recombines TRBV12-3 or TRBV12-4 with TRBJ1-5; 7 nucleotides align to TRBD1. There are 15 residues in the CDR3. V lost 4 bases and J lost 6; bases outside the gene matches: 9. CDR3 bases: TGTGCCAGCAGTTCCCAGACAGGGTCGGGTCAGCCCCAGCATTTT. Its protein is CASSSQTGSGQPQHF.

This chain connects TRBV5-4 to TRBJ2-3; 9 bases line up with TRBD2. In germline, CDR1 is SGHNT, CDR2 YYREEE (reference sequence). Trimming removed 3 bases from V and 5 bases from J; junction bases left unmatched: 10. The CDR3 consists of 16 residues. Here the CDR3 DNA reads TGTGCCAGCAGCTGGGGGGGTAGCGGGAGTAGAGATACGCAGTATTTT. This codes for CASSWGGSGSRDTQYF.

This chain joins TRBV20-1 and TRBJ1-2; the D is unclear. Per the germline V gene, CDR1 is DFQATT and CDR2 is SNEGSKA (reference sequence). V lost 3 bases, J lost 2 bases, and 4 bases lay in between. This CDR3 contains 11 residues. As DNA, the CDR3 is TGCAGTGCTAGTCGGAACTATGGCTACACCTTC. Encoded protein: CSASRNYGYTF.